The 14 T cell receptor beta chains below were found in one sample sequenced in a study of immune characterization of retroperitoneal liposarcoma. TCRdb re-derived calls from the PCR reads in MiXCR, one entry per CDR3 protein. The sample lists around 20,000 distinct CDR3 sequences; 35% to 40% were seen once. The sample consisted of blood. These TCRs come from a male donor with retroperitoneal liposarcoma.

This clonotype was seen at least ten times. The CDR3 is CASSRDGFGNYGYTF. In DNA, the CDR3 is TGTGCCAGCAGTCGAGACGGATTCGGTAACTATGGCTACACCTTC. J is TRBJ1-2 and V is TRBV12-3 or TRBV12-4; D ambiguous. Trimming removed 5 bases at V and 1 base at J, with 14 bases between. The CDR3 is 15 residues long.

This chain connects TRBV27 to TRBJ2-1, with 9 bases identical to TRBD2. The CDR3 has 18 residues. In germline, CDR1 is MNHEY, CDR2 SMNVEV (reference sequence). After removal of 4 bases from V and 6 bases from J, the junction contained 16 bases not matched to a gene. The CDR3 here is CASSYYPVREGYGNEQFF. CDR3 bases: TGTGCCAGCAGTTACTACCCCGTGCGGGAGGGTTATGGCAATGAGCAGTTCTTC.

This clonotype was counted between two and nine times. Sequence at one end of the junction differs from germline and may be a read error. This sequence joins TRBV7-7 and TRBJ2-1, with TRBD2 as a possible D gene (5 bases). The last part of the DNA fits TRBJ2-5 better; the J call may be wrong. The CDR3 loop spans 13 amino acids. Germline lookup yields CDR1 SSHAT and CDR2 FNYEAQ (reference sequence). Here the CDR3 DNA reads TGTGCTAGCAGCTTAGCGACGATAGAGACCCAGTACTTC. This gives the protein CASSLATIETQYF.

This clonotype was observed a handful of times. A single base separates this from a much larger clone, so it may be a read error. The rearrangement joins TRBV6-5 to TRBJ2-7; the match to TRBD2 covers 8 bases. CDR1 is MNHEY and CDR2 is SVGAGI in the germline V gene. The V segment lost 7 bases and the J segment 7 bases; nucleotides outside the gene matches: 15. The CDR3 is made up of 15 amino acids. The CDR3 region is CASIPGGGRFHEQYF. CDR3 bases: TGTGCCAGCATCCCCGGGGGGGGACGGTTTCATGAGCAGTACTTC.

The CDR3 region is CASSRRDEQYF. The DNA of the CDR3 is TGTGCCAGCAGCAGGAGGGACGAGCAGTACTTC. The rearrangement links TRBV11-1 to TRBJ2-4, with a possible D match to TRBD2 (6 bases). The J call may be wrong; the DNA end is better matched by TRBJ2-7. CDR3 size: 11 residues. Germline loops: CDR1 SGHAT, CDR2 FQDESV (reference sequence).

Note on this clonotype: A much bigger clone sits one base away, suggesting this may be a read error. The chain uses TRBV6-1 and TRBJ2-7, with 10 bases fitting TRBD2. TRBJ2-5 explains the end of the DNA better; the J call may be wrong. Germline V CDR1 and CDR2: MNHNS, SASEGT. The CDR3 totals 16 residues. The CDR3 DNA sequence: TGTGCCAGCAGAAAAAAAGCGGGAGGGCGACGAGAGACCCAGTACTTC. Its protein product is CASRKKAGGRRETQYF.

A few counts support this clonotype. J is TRBJ2-1 and V is TRBV24-1, with 8 positions matching TRBD2. The length of the CDR3 is 16 residues. Germline V gives CDR1 KGHDR, CDR2 SFDVKD. Losses at the gene ends were 0 bases for V and 13 bases for J; bases not matched to a gene: 13. CDR3 in DNA: TGTGCCACCAGTGATTTGCATTTCGGGGGGGAAGAGACCCAGTTCTTC. Encoded protein: CATSDLHFGGEETQFF.

Judged by abundance, this clonotype is medium-sized. The chain couples TRBV6-1 to TRBJ2-1; TRBD2 matches at 9 bases. The DNA end is a closer match to TRBJ2-7, so the J assignment may be wrong. CDR1 is MNHNS and CDR2 is SASEGT in the germline V gene. CDR3 length equals 14 residues. DNA of the CDR3: TGTGCCAGCGTCCAAGCTAGCGGGGCCTACGAGCAGTACTTC. Protein: CASVQASGAYEQYF.

This sequence joins TRBV12-3 or TRBV12-4 and TRBJ2-1, with 9 nucleotides matching TRBD1. V shed 4 bases and J 6 bases; nucleotides not matched to a gene: 4. This CDR3 has 14 residues. CDR3 bases: TGTGCCAGCAGTTCCCGACAGGGGGTCAATGAGCAGTTCTTC. Protein product: CASSSRQGVNEQFF.

The rearrangement uses TRBV6-1 and TRBJ1-1; D remains unclear. CDR3 length: 14 residues. Germline CDR1 is MNHNS and CDR2 is SASEGT. Trimming removed 5 bases from V and 5 bases from J, with 15 bases in between. DNA of the CDR3: TGTGCCAGCAGTTGGGCTCTAGAAGGTACTGAAGCTTTCTTT. Amino acids: CASSWALEGTEAFF.

Remarks on this clonotype: One base away lies a much larger clone, so this may be a sequencing read error. No conserved phenylalanine or tryptophan is present at the end of the CDR3, so a read error is the likely explanation. V is TRBV6-1 and J is TRBJ2-1; maybe TRBD1 (5 bases). Germline lookup yields CDR1 MNHNS and CDR2 SASEGT. The length of the CDR3 is 12 residues. Trimming left V 8 bases short and J 10 bases short, with 15 bases between. CDR3 DNA sequence: TGTGCCAGCCGGACGGACACCTACGAGCAGTTCTTA. Its protein product is CASRTDTYEQFL.

The rearrangement joins TRBV6-1 to TRBJ2-1; 9 nucleotides align to TRBD2. The J call could be wrong; TRBJ2-7 is a better fit for the DNA end. Germline assignment: CDR1 MNHNS and CDR2 SASEGT. The length of the CDR3 is 15 residues. The CDR3 coding sequence is TGTGCCAGCGGGGAGGGGCGGGGGGGGTCCTACGAGCAGTACTTC. Protein sequence: CASGEGRGGSYEQYF.

This clonotype was observed a single time. Lacking the conserved final phenylalanine or tryptophan, this CDR3 likely reflects a read error. This sequence joins TRBV7-2 and TRBJ2-1; 10 bases line up with TRBD2. There are 16 residues in the CDR3. Germline V lookup: CDR1 SGHTA, CDR2 FQGNSA. V shed 3 bases and J 0 bases; nucleotides not matched to a gene: 2. CDR3 sequence reads: CASSFPSGSSYNEQFP. The CDR3 DNA reads as TGTGCCAGCAGCTTTCCTAGCGGGAGCTCCTACAATGAGCAGTTCCCC.

This clonotype showed up just a few times. The chain employs TRBV27 and TRBJ2-3, with D unresolved. The V gene's germline CDR1 is MNHEY and CDR2 SMNVEV (reference sequence). Trimming took off 3 bases at V and 4 bases at J, with 14 bases between the two ends. CDR3 length equals 15 residues. This chain's CDR3 is CASSFRDPSADTQYF. CDR3 sequence (DNA): TGTGCCAGCAGTTTCCGAGACCCCAGCGCAGATACGCAGTATTTT.